What follows is one TCR beta chain and its context. At least ten counts were recorded for this clone. The target of this receptor is not known. Within one base of it there is no much larger clone, and no base qualities were kept. No patient had received any treatment before thyroid surgery. Patient clinical samples collected from about 2011 to 2018 were retrospectively analysed using T-cell receptor beta sequencing. The library was made by PCR. TCRdb shows the sequencer as Illumina HiSeq 4000. The TCR beta-chain CDR3 region of each patient was profiled by high-throughput sequencing. For the original study's pipeline: CDR3 differences across clinicopathological groups were used to build a classifier for discriminating distant-metastatic papillary thyroid cancer patients. The Shannon index was used to measure repertoire diversity, and the Morisita-Horn index was used to measure how similar tumor and blood repertoires were. The public reads were reprocessed in TCRdb via fastp at Q25 and MiXCR, keeping in-frame beta chains. The V and J calls were not made by the authors but by TCRdb's processing. This sample comprises roughly 30,000 clones, 10% to 13% of them detected only once. The ten most abundant clones make up 16% of the sample.

This record belongs to a study of metastatic and nonmetastatic thyroid tumors (dated by TCRdb to about 2020). Concerning the study at large: Repertoires from peripheral blood and from tumor or nodule tissue samples of malignant and benign thyroid patients were compared.

The paper's findings and limits, for the study overall: In both blood and tumor samples, malignant tumors were reported to have significantly higher TCR beta diversity than benign nodules.

The CDR3 sequence holds 16 residues, the cysteine and phenylalanine included. The DNA shown is the 48-base CDR3, in frame from base 1. The V end loses 3 bases and the J end loses 6 bases, and a stretch of 19 bases separates them. CDR1 is given as SGHNT and CDR2 as YYREEE, both from the germline V gene (reference sequence). The receptor was isolated from a female donor with papillary thyroid cancer or a benign thyroid nodule (not recorded which). Some clones in this sample may be carry-over from other donors' samples. Sequencing was carried out using blood. Recombination joined TRBV5-4 with TRBJ2-1; the D segment could be TRBD1, given 5 matching bases. CDR3 reads: CASSSISGTGPNEQFF. The nucleotide sequence reads as follows: TGTGCCAGCAGCTCGATATCGGGCACAGGACCCAATGAGCAGTTCTTC.